This TCR beta chain was recorded in a study of CD8 T cells in Susac syndrome. Study-level background: Roughly eight of the sequenced Susac syndrome patients were in remission, and roughly six had active disease.

Overall study results and limits: None of the CD4+ T cell repertoires in Susac syndrome showed clonal expansion.

As regards this clonotype: Its specificity is not known.

Patients with Susac syndrome fulfilled recently defined diagnostic criteria for definite or probable disease. Negative isolation yielded CD4+ and CD8+ T cells, and FACS enriched TEMRA cells. Random hexamers were used to reverse transcribe roughly 0.45 to 1 ug of RNA. Each CDR3 protein gets one entry after TCRdb re-called the immunoSEQ multiplex PCR reads with MiXCR. Of 150,000 to 200,000 distinct CDR3 sequences detected, around 95% appear once; the ten largest clones hold 0.12%. Germline-derived CDR1 and CDR2 are MNHEY and SMNVEV (reference sequence). V was shortened by 5 bases and J by 7 bases, with 14 bases between the two germline ends. The CDR3 has 13 amino acids.

Sequencing used CD4+ T cells from PBMCs. J is TRBJ1-2 and V is TRBV27; no clear D. The TCR sequence derives from a human donor with Susac syndrome. The CDR3 sequence is CASSTRGRSGYTF. CDR3 sequence (DNA): TGTGCCAGCAGTACGCGAGGCCGGTCTGGCTACACCTTC.